Listed here are 30 T cell receptor beta chains from one sample, sequenced in a study of shared clonotypes between healthy human individuals. Sequencing was performed with immunoSEQ multiplex PCR; in TCRdb, only in-frame clones are kept and a portion is missing. The table shows 2.3 million or so clones, with approximately 95% occurring only once. Input material: naive CD4+ T cells from PBMCs. Subset noted: CD45RA+ positively selected. The receptors were sampled from a man aged 18 to 30 in good health. Some clones in this sample may be carry-over from other donors' samples.

Only one count was recorded for this clone. The chain links TRBV12-5 to TRBJ1-2; no firm D call. Germline CDR1 is LGHNT and CDR2 is FRNRAP. The CDR3 runs to 14 residues. V shed 3 bases and J shed 3 bases, with 11 bases lying between them. CDR3 nucleotide sequence: TGTGCTAGTGGTTTTGGACGGGAATACTATGGCTACACCTTC. Protein: CASGFGREYYGYTF. Filled out from reference TRBV12-5 and TRBJ1-2, the complete variable domain reads DARVTQTPRHKVTEMGQEVTMRCQPILGHNTVFWYRQTMMQGLELLAYFRNRAPLDDSGMPKDRFSAEMPDATLATLKIQPSEPRDSAVYFCASGFGREYYGYTFGSGTRLTVV.

The V call is TRBV13, the J call TRBJ1-1; 7 nucleotides line up with TRBD1. Germline V gives CDR1 PRHDT, CDR2 FYEKMQ (reference sequence). Trimming cost V 6 bases and J 1 base; bases outside gene matches: 5. There are 14 residues in the CDR3. In nucleotides, the CDR3 is TGTGCCAGCAGGATGACAGGGAAGAACACTGAAGCTTTCTTT. It is translated as CASRMTGKNTEAFF.

This sequence joins TRBV5-1 and TRBJ1-5; D might be TRBD1 (5 bases). CDR3 length: 15 amino acids. V was shortened by 4 bases and J by 4 bases, with 15 bases between the two germline ends. Looked up from germline, CDR1 is SGHRS and CDR2 is YFSETQ. As DNA, the CDR3 is TGCGCCAGCAGCCTGGAAGGGGATTGGAATCAGCCCCAGCATTTT. Its protein is CASSLEGDWNQPQHF.

The table lists this clone with a count of one. The chain uses TRBV6-5 and TRBJ1-1; no clear D. Looked up from germline, CDR1 is MNHEY and CDR2 is SVGAGI. V was cut by 6 bases and J by 1 base, with 12 bases left in between. This CDR3 has 14 residues. DNA for the CDR3: TGTGCCAGCAGCCTCTGGACGGGGAACACTGAAGCTTTCTTT. It yields the protein CASSLWTGNTEAFF.

The CDR3 nucleotides are TGTGCCAGCAGCTTTTCCCTCTCACGGGAGACCCAGTACTTC. It specifies CASSFSLSRETQYF. The genes are TRBV7-2 and TRBJ2-5; D is unresolved. V lost 3 bases, J lost 5 bases, and 13 bases lay in between. Germline CDR1 and CDR2: SGHTA and FQGNSA. The CDR3 length is 14 residues.

The CDR3 nucleotides read TGTGCCAGCAGTTTATTAGTCCCAGCTAACTATGGCTACACCTTC. It codes for CASSLLVPANYGYTF. This chain links TRBV28 with TRBJ1-2; D is undetermined. Germline-derived CDR1 and CDR2 are MDHEN and SYDVKM. This CDR3 contains 15 residues. Between the trimmed V and J ends, which lost 1 base and 0 bases, there was a span of 9 bases.

The J gene is TRBJ2-3, the V gene TRBV18, with TRBD2 matching 11 bases. J lost 6 bases, V lost 5 bases, and 4 bases had no gene match. CDR3 length: 14 amino acids. Germline loops: CDR1 KGHSH, CDR2 LQKENI. CDR3 DNA: TGTGCCAGCTCAACTAGCGGGAGAAGGGATACGCAGTATTTT. It yields the protein CASSTSGRRDTQYF.

The CDR3 DNA follows: TGCGCCAGCAGCTGGACTAGCGATACGCAGTATTTT. It translates to CASSWTSDTQYF. The V and J genes are TRBV5-1 and TRBJ2-3; TRBD2 matches 8 bases. V shed 3 bases, J shed 6 bases, and the junction held 0 bases outside the gene matches. The CDR3 sequence is 12 residues long. Germline V gives CDR1 SGHRS, CDR2 YFSETQ.

This clone was recorded a few times. CDR3: CASSPRDLFNQPQHF. CDR3 nucleotides: TGTGCCAGCAGCCCACGGGACCTTTTCAATCAGCCCCAGCATTTT. The chain uses TRBV9 and TRBJ1-5; perhaps TRBD1 as D (5 bases). Looked up from germline, CDR1 is SGDLS and CDR2 is YYNGEE. V lost 4 bases to trimming and J lost 3 bases, with 14 bases between them. The CDR3 covers 15 residues.

V and J are TRBV5-1 and TRBJ2-7; the D gene is possibly TRBD1 (5 bases). Germline V CDR1 and CDR2: SGHRS, YFSETQ. Trimming took off 0 bases at V and 2 bases at J, with 24 bases between the two ends. The CDR3 runs to 19 residues. In nucleotides, the CDR3 is TGCGCCAGCAGCTTGGCTCGGCAGGGCGCAACCCTAAAAACCTACGAGCAGTACTTC. Amino acids: CASSLARQGATLKTYEQYF. Complete variable domain (other parts from reference TRBV5-1 and TRBJ2-7): KAGVTQTPRYLIKTRGQQVTLSCSPISGHRSVSWYQQTPGQGLQFLFEYFSETQRNKGNFPGRFSGRQFSNSRSEMNVSTLELGDSALYLCASSLARQGATLKTYEQYFGPGTRLTVT.

The rearrangement links TRBV4-1 to TRBJ1-2; D unresolved. The V end lost 4 bases, the J end lost 10 bases, and 22 bases lay between the germline ends. The germline CDR1 and CDR2 sequences are MGHRA and YSYEKL. This CDR3 contains 15 residues. This chain's CDR3 is CASSPPSLGRPFYTF. In DNA, the CDR3 is TGCGCCAGCAGCCCCCCCTCCCTCGGACGTCCGTTCTACACCTTC.

V and J are TRBV19 and TRBJ2-5; 8 bases match TRBD1. Germline-derived CDR1 and CDR2 are LNHDA and SQIVND (reference sequence). CDR3 length equals 13 residues. J lost 5 bases, V lost 8 bases, and 7 bases had no gene match. CDR3 coding DNA: TGTGCCAGTGAGACAGGGGCGGGGGAGACCCAGTACTTC. Amino acid sequence: CASETGAGETQYF.

The chain recombines TRBV30 with TRBJ2-5; D is tentatively TRBD1 or TRBD2 (5 bases each). The germline gives CDR1 GTSNPN, CDR2 SVGIG (reference sequence). This CDR3 has 13 residues. V was pared by 5 bases and J by 5 bases, with 15 bases between. CDR3 sequence reads: CAWDPGPGETQYF. The CDR3 region has the DNA TGTGCCTGGGACCCGGGACCTGGGGAGACCCAGTACTTC.

The count of this clone is one. Other DNA sequences in this specimen translate into the identical CDR3. This sequence joins TRBV30 and TRBJ1-6; the D gene is possibly TRBD1 (6 bases). The CDR3 covers 13 residues. V lost 3 bases and J 7 bases, leaving 10 bases between the germline ends. Germline V gene data show CDR1 as GTSNPN and CDR2 as SVGIG (reference sequence). In DNA form, the CDR3 reads TGTGCCTGGAGCGAGCAGGGGAATTCACCCCTCCACTTT. Translated: CAWSEQGNSPLHF.

V usage is TRBV6-5 and J usage is TRBJ1-1; 9 positions agree with TRBD1. J was trimmed by 5 bases and V by 5 bases; bases with no gene match: 9. Germline loops: CDR1 MNHEY, CDR2 SVGAGI. CDR3 length: 15 amino acids. The CDR3 DNA is TGTGCCAGCAGTACCTTCGGGGACAGGGATACTGAAGCTTTCTTT. Protein: CASSTFGDRDTEAFF.

This sequence joins TRBV7-9 and TRBJ1-2, with no clear D. V was shortened by 5 bases and J by 4 bases, with 8 bases between the two germline ends. This CDR3 contains 12 residues. Germline values: CDR1 SEHNR, CDR2 FQNEAQ (reference sequence). The CDR3 region has the DNA TGTGCCAGCAGCCCAAGTCCCTATGGCTACACCTTC. Protein: CASSPSPYGYTF.

The chain links TRBV28 to TRBJ1-6, with 10 bases that match TRBD1. Germline V gene data show CDR1 as MDHEN and CDR2 as SYDVKM. The ends lost 6 bases at V and 6 bases at J; junction bases unmatched: 5. The CDR3 totals 15 residues. The CDR3 reads CASSSWDRGNSPLHF. Here the CDR3 DNA reads TGTGCCAGCAGCTCCTGGGACAGGGGTAATTCACCCCTCCACTTT.

This chain joins TRBV28 and TRBJ2-7, with D perhaps matching TRBD1 or TRBD2 (5 bases each). The CDR3 spans 17 residues. Germline CDR1 MDHEN, CDR2 SYDVKM. V was trimmed by 5 bases and J by 0 bases, leaving 20 bases between them. The CDR3 DNA sequence: TGTGCCAGCAGTCCTCCTAGGAGTGGGACCAGCTCCTACGAGCAGTACTTC. Its protein product is CASSPPRSGTSSYEQYF.

V is TRBV6-4 and J is TRBJ1-4; the D gene is possibly TRBD1 (5 bases). The germline V gene encodes CDR1 MRHNA and CDR2 SNTAGT. Trimming removed 11 bases from V and 7 bases from J, with 23 bases in between. This CDR3 region has 15 residues. DNA of the CDR3: TGTGCCCGAATGGGAGTAGGGGCGGGAGGTGAAAAACTGTTTTTT. This translates into CARMGVGAGGEKLFF.

V gene TRBV7-6 combines with J gene TRBJ2-1; possibly TRBD2 for D (5 bases). The germline V gene has CDR1 SGHVS and CDR2 FNYEAQ. V lost 5 bases and J 7 bases, leaving 15 bases between the germline ends. CDR3 size: 14 residues. The CDR3 is CASSRTPSGNEQFF. The DNA for the CDR3 is TGTGCCAGCAGCCGAACCCCTTCGGGGAATGAGCAGTTCTTC.

Of note for this clone: The identical CDR3 is also encoded by other nucleotide sequences in the sample. The CDR3 bases are TGCGCCAGCAGCTTGGAGGGCAGCTCCTACAATGAGCAGTTCTTC. It codes for CASSLEGSSYNEQFF. The chain carries TRBV5-1 and TRBJ2-1; no clear D gene. Looked up from germline, CDR1 is SGHRS and CDR2 is YFSETQ. The CDR3 contains 15 residues. V shed 0 bases and J shed 0 bases, with 7 bases lying between them.

Only a few counts were recorded for this clone. Different DNA sequences within this sample yield the same CDR3. The chain employs TRBV21-1 and TRBJ1-5. TRBV21-1 constitutes a pseudogene. This CDR3 spans 11 amino acids. CDR3 loop: CASSKGQPQHF. CDR3 nucleotide sequence: TGTGCCAGCAGCAAAGGTCAGCCCCAGCATTTT.

The rearrangement uses TRBV25-1 and TRBJ2-3; the D is unclear. Germline assignment: CDR1 MGHDK and CDR2 SYGVNS. This CDR3 spans 15 amino acids. Between the trimmed V and J ends, which lost 1 base and 2 bases, there was a span of 10 bases. The CDR3 loop is CASSESSYHTDTQYF. In DNA, the CDR3 is TGTGCCAGCAGTGAATCCTCATACCACACAGATACGCAGTATTTT. The full variable domain, its missing parts supplied by reference TRBV25-1 and TRBJ2-3, is EADIYQTPRYLVIGTGKKITLECSQTMGHDKMYWYQQDPGMELHLIHYSYGVNSTEKGDLSSESTVSRIRTEHFPLTLESARPSHTSQYLCASSESSYHTDTQYFGPGTRLTVL.

V gene TRBV4-2 combines with J gene TRBJ2-4; 11 nucleotides line up with TRBD2. V lost 4 bases, J lost 4 bases, and 9 bases stayed unmatched. CDR1 LGHNA and CDR2 YNFKEQ come from the germline V gene. The CDR3 is made up of 17 amino acids. CDR3 nucleotide sequence: TGTGCCAGCAGCCGAGGGACTAGCGGAGGCGAGAAAAACATTCAGTACTTC. It codes for CASSRGTSGGEKNIQYF.

As DNA, the CDR3 is TGCGCCAGCAGCTTGGATTGGGGGCACGCGCAAGAGACCCAGTACTTC. Translation: CASSLDWGHAQETQYF. The V and J genes are TRBV5-1 and TRBJ2-5; the D gene is possibly TRBD1 (6 bases). There are 16 residues in the CDR3. V was cut by 0 bases and J by 2 bases, with 14 bases left in between. Per the germline V gene, CDR1 is SGHRS and CDR2 is YFSETQ.

The chain combines TRBV30 with TRBJ1-5, with TRBD1 identical over 7 bases. In germline, CDR1 is GTSNPN, CDR2 SVGIG (reference sequence). The CDR3 totals 15 residues. V gave up 2 bases and J gave up 5 bases; unmatched junction bases: 9. The CDR3 protein is CAWSRVDRVHQPQHF. The DNA of the CDR3 is TGTGCCTGGAGTAGAGTTGACAGGGTACATCAGCCCCAGCATTTT.

V and J are TRBV7-3 and TRBJ2-3; 9 positions agree with TRBD1. Trimming cost V 5 bases and J 4 bases; bases outside gene matches: 13. This CDR3 spans 17 amino acids. CDR1 and CDR2 (germline): SGHTA, FQGTGA. The CDR3 region has the DNA TGTGCCAGCAGCCCAGGGGACAGGGCCCCTTCCGCAGATACGCAGTATTTT. It specifies CASSPGDRAPSADTQYF.

This chain connects TRBV28 to TRBJ2-5; the match to TRBD1 covers 10 bases. The J call is in doubt because the DNA end fits TRBJ2-7 better. The CDR3 is 14 residues long. The germline gives CDR1 MDHEN, CDR2 SYDVKM. The CDR3 nucleotides are TGTGCCAGCAGTCCGGGACAGGGGCTGGGCGAGCAGTACTTC. Protein: CASSPGQGLGEQYF.

The chain has TRBV29-1 and TRBJ2-2; 7 bases align to TRBD1. Germline V CDR1 and CDR2: SQVTM, ANQGSEA. The CDR3 extends over 15 amino acids. V gave up 7 bases and J gave up 4 bases; unmatched junction bases: 12. The CDR3 region has the DNA TGCAGCGCGGGGTTTTCAGGGGGTCTCACCGGGGAGCTGTTTTTT. Translating gives CSAGFSGGLTGELFF.

The V gene is TRBV5-6, the J gene TRBJ1-2; TRBD1 agrees at 9 bases. CDR3 length: 15 amino acids. V shed 6 bases, J shed 2 bases, and the junction held 8 bases outside the gene matches. CDR1 is SGHDT and CDR2 is YYEEEE in the germline V gene. The CDR3 nucleotides are TGTGCCAGCATCATAACCGGGACAGGGAACTATGGCTACACCTTC. Translated, it gives CASIITGTGNYGYTF. The full variable domain, in which reference TRBV5-6 and TRBJ1-2 provide the parts outside the CDR3, is DAGVTQSPTHLIKTRGQQVTLRCSPKSGHDTVSWYQQALGQGPQFIFQYYEEEERQRGNFPDRFSGHQFPNYSSELNVNALLLGDSALYLCASIITGTGNYGYTFGSGTRLTVV.